This T cell receptor (beta chain) was obtained from a study of shared clonotypes between healthy human individuals. The assay was immunoSEQ multiplex PCR, and TCRdb's table has in-frame clones only and misses some. The profile shows under 2,000,000 clones, about 95% of them singletons. V was clipped by 7 bases and J by 7 bases; unmatched bases: 13. The V gene's germline CDR1 is WSHSY and CDR2 SAAADI. The CDR3 runs to 16 residues. Positively selected for CCR7, the CD45RO-negative cells used as naive CD8 cells excluded terminally differentiated effector memory CD45RA+ cells. The sequencing input was naive CD8+ T cells sorted from blood. The source is a man aged 18-30 years in good health. The chain is built from TRBV10-2 and TRBJ2-1, with TRBD2 matching 10 bases. The CDR3 DNA reads as TGCGCCAGCATCGGGCTAGCGGGGGTCCGGACGAATGAGCAGTTCTTC. Protein product: CASIGLAGVRTNEQFF.